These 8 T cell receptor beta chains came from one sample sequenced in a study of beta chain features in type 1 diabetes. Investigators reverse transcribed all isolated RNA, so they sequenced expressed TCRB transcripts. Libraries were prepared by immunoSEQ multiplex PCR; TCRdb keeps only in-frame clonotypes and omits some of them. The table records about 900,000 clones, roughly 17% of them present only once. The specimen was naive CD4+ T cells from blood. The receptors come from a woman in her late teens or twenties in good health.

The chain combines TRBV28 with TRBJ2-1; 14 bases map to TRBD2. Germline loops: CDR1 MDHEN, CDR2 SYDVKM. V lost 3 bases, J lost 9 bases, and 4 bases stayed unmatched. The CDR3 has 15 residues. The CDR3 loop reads CASSLGLAGVSEQFF. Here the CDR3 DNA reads TGTGCCAGCAGTTTGGGACTAGCGGGAGTGAGTGAGCAGTTCTTC.

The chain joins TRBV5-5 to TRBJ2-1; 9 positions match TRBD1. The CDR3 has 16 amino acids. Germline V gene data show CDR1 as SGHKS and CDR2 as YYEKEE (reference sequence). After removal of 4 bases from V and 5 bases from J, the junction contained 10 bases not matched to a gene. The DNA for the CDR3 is TGTGCCAGCAGCAGGCTAGGGACAGGGAGACACAATGAGCAGTTCTTC. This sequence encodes CASSRLGTGRHNEQFF.

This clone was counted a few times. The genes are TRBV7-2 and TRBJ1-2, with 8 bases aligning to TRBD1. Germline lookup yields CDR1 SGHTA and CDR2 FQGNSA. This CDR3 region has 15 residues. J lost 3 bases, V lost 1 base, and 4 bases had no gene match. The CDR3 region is CASSLGLTGDYGYTF. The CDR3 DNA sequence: TGTGCCAGCAGCTTAGGCTTGACAGGGGACTATGGCTACACCTTC.

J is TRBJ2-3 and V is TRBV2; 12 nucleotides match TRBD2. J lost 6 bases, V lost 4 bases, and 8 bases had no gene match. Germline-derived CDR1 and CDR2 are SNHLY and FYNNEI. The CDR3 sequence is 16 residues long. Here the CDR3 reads CASSVTSGGPGDTQYF. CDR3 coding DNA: TGTGCCAGCAGTGTAACTAGCGGGGGGCCAGGGGATACGCAGTATTTT.

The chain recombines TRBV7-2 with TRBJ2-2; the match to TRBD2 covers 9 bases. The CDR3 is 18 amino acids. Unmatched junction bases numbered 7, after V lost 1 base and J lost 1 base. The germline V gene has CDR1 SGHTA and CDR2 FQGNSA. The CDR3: CASSLVVLAGLNTGELFF. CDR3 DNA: TGTGCCAGCAGCTTAGTAGTCCTAGCGGGACTGAACACCGGGGAGCTGTTTTTT.

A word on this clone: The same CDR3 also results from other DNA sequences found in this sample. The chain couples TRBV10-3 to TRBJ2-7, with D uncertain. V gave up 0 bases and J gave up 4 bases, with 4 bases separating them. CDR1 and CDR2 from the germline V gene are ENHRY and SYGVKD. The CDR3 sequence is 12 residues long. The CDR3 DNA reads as TGTGCCATCAGTGAGTCTAGTTACGAGCAGTACTTC. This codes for CAISESSYEQYF.

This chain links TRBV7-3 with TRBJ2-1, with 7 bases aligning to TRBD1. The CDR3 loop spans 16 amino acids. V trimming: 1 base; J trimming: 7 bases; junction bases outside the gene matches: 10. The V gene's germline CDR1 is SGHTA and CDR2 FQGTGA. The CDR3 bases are TGTGCCAGCAGCTTAAGGGCCGGGACAGTAGGAAATGAGCAGTTCTTC. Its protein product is CASSLRAGTVGNEQFF.

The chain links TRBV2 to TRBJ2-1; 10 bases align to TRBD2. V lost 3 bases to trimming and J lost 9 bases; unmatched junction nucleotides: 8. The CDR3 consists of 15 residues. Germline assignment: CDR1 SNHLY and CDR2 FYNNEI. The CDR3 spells CASSESSGRFGEQFF. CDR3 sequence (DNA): TGTGCCAGCAGTGAGTCTAGCGGGAGATTCGGTGAGCAGTTCTTC.